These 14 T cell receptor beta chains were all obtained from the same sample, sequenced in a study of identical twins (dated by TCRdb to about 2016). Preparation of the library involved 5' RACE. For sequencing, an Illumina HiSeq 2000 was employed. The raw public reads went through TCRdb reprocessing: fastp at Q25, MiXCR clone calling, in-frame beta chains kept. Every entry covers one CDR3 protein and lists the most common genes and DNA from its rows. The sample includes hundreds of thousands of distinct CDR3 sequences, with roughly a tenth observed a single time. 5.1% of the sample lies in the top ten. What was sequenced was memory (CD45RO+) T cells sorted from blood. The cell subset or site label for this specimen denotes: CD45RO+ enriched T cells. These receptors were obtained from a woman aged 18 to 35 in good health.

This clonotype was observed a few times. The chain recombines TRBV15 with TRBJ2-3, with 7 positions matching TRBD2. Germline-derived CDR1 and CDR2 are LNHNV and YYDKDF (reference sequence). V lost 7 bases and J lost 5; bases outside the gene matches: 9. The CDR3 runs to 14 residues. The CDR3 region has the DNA TGTGCCACCACCCAAGGACTAGGGGTAGATACGCAGTATTTT. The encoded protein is CATTQGLGVDTQYF.

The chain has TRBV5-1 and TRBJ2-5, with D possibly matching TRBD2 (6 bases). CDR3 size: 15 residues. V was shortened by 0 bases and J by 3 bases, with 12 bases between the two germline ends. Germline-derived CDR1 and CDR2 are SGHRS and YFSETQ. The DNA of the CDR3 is TGCGCCAGCAGCTTGGGAGTTGGAGGGAAAGAGACCCAGTACTTC. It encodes CASSLGVGGKETQYF.

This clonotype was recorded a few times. CDR3 loop: CASTSSVTYGYTF. The CDR3 DNA sequence: TGTGCCAGCACCTCAAGTGTGACCTATGGCTACACCTTC. The genes are TRBV12-3 or TRBV12-4 and TRBJ1-2; D ambiguous. Trimming took off 7 bases at V and 4 bases at J, with 13 bases between the two ends. The CDR3 consists of 13 residues.

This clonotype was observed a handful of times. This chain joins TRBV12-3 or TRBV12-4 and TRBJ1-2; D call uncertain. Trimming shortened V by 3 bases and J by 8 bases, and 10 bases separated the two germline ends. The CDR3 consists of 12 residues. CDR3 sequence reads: CASSFSLGGYTF. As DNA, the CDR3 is TGTGCCAGCAGTTTTTCCCTCGGCGGCTACACCTTC.

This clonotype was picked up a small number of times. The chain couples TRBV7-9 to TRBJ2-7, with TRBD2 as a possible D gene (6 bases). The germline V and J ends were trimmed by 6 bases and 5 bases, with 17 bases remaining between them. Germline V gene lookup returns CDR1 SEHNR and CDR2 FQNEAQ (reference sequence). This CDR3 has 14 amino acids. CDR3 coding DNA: TGTGCCAGCAGGGAACTTGGAGGGGCTAACGAGCAGTACTTC. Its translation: CASRELGGANEQYF.

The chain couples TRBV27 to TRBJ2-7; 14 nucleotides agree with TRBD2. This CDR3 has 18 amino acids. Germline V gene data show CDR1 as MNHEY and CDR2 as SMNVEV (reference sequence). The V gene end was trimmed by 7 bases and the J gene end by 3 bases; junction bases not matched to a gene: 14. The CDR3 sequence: CASTPRSGLAGVVYEQYF. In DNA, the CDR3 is TGTGCCAGCACCCCAAGGTCGGGACTAGCGGGAGTTGTCTACGAGCAGTACTTC.

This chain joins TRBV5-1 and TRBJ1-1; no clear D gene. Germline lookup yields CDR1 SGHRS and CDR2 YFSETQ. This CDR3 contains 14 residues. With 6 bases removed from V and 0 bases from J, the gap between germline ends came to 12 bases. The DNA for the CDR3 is TGCGCCAGCACCTGGGGAGGAATGAACACTGAAGCTTTCTTT. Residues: CASTWGGMNTEAFF.

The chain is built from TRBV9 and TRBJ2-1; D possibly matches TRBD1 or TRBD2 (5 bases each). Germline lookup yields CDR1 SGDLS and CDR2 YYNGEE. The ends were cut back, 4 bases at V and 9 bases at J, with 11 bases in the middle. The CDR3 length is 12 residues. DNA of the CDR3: TGTGCCAGCAGCCCGGGGCGTGGTGAGCAGTTCTTC. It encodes CASSPGRGEQFF.

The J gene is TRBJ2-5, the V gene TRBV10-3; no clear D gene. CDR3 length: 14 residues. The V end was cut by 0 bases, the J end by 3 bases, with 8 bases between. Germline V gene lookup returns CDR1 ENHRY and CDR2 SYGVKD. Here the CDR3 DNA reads TGTGCCATCAGTGAGTCTACCTTCGAAGAGACCCAGTACTTC. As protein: CAISESTFEETQYF.

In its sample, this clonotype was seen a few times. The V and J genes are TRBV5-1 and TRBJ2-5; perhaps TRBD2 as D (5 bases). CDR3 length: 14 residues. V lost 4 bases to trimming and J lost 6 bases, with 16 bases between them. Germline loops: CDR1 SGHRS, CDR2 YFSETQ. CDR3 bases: TGCGCCAGCAGCCTGCCGGACGGGAAGAAGACCCAGTACTTC. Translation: CASSLPDGKKTQYF.

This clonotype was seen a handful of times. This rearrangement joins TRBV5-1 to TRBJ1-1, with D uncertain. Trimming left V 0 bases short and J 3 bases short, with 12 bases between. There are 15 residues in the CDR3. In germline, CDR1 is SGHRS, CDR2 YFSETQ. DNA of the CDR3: TGCGCCAGCAGCTTGGGGGCTCCATTGGACACTGAAGCTTTCTTT. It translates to CASSLGAPLDTEAFF.

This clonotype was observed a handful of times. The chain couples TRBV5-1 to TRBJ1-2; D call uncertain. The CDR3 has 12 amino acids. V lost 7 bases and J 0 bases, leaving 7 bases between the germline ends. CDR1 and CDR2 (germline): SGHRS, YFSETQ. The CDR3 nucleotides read TGCGCCAGCGGCGCCTCTAACTATGGCTACACCTTC. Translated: CASGASNYGYTF.

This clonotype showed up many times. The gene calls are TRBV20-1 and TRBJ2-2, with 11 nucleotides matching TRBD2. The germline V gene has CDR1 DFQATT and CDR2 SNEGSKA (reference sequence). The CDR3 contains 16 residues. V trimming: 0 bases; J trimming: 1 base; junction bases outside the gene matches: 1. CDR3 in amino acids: CSARDGTSGNTGELFF. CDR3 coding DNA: TGCAGTGCTAGAGATGGGACTAGCGGGAACACCGGGGAGCTGTTTTTT.

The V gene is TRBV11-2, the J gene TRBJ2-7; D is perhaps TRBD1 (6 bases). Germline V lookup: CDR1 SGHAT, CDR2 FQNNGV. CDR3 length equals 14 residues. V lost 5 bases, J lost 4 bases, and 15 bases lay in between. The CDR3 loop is CASSGHGTTYEQYF. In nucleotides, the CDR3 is TGTGCCAGCAGCGGACACGGGACAACGTACGAGCAGTACTTC. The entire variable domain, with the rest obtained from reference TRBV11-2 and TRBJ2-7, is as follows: EAGVAQSPRYKIIEKRQSVAFWCNPISGHATLYWYQQILGQGPKLLIQFQNNGVVDDSQLPKDRFSAERLKGVDSTLKIQPAKLEDSAVYLCASSGHGTTYEQYFGPGTRLTVT.